These 10 T cell receptor beta chains came from one sample sequenced in a study of memory CD4+ T cells and cytomegalovirus serostatus. Generated by immunoSEQ multiplex PCR, the TCRdb table keeps only in-frame clones and is missing some. The table records 45,000 to 50,000 clones, about three quarters of them present only once. The sort gate was single viable CD3+CD4+CD8-CD45RO+ cells for memory CD4+ T cells. The sequencing sample was made of memory CD4+ T cells from blood. The receptors here all came from an adult in good health and CMV-seronegative.

The J gene is TRBJ2-7, the V gene TRBV5-4; 9 bases are shared with TRBD1. Trimming took 1 base from V and 2 from J; bases not matched to a gene: 4. CDR1 and CDR2 from the germline V gene are SGHNT and YYREEE (reference sequence). The CDR3 is made up of 15 amino acids. The CDR3 sequence: CASSLSGTGPYEQYF. Here the CDR3 DNA reads TGTGCCAGCAGCTTGAGCGGGACAGGGCCCTACGAGCAGTACTTC.

Here the CDR3 reads CASSRTGWGGYTF. The CDR3 nucleotides read TGTGCCAGCAGTAGGACAGGCTGGGGAGGCTACACCTTC. V gene TRBV2 combines with J gene TRBJ1-2; 7 bases map to TRBD1. The germline CDR1 and CDR2 sequences are SNHLY and FYNNEI. The CDR3 sequence is 13 residues long. After removal of 5 bases from V and 8 bases from J, the junction contained 8 bases not matched to a gene. Full variable domain (outside the CDR3, taken from reference TRBV2 and TRBJ1-2): EPEVTQTPSHQVTQMGQEVILRCVPISNHLYFYWYRQILGQKVEFLVSFYNNEISEKSEIFDDQFSVERPDGSNFTLKIRSTKLEDSAMYFCASSRTGWGGYTFGSGTRLTVV.

This chain links TRBV29-1 with TRBJ1-2, with D possibly being TRBD1 (6 bases). V shed 7 bases and J shed 6 bases, with 12 bases lying between them. The germline gives CDR1 SQVTM, CDR2 ANQGSEA. The CDR3 runs 11 residues. This CDR3 is CSAGGDNGYTF. The CDR3 coding sequence is TGCAGCGCCGGGGGGGACAATGGCTACACCTTC.

V and J are TRBV18 and TRBJ1-1; possibly TRBD1 for D (5 bases). The V and J ends lost 3 bases and 6 bases respectively, with 14 bases between them. The CDR3 is 14 amino acids. CDR1 is KGHSH and CDR2 is LQKENI in the germline V gene. DNA of the CDR3: TGTGCCAGCTCACCCTCGGGGGATAAGGCTGAAGCTTTCTTT. Its protein product is CASSPSGDKAEAFF.

The V gene is TRBV11-2, the J gene TRBJ2-2; TRBD1 matches 7 bases. CDR3 length: 15 amino acids. The germline gives CDR1 SGHAT, CDR2 FQNNGV. The junction had 6 bases not matched to a gene; V was cut back by 0 bases and J by 8 bases. The CDR3 loop reads CASSLERAGGGELFF. The CDR3 region has the DNA TGTGCCAGCAGCTTAGAGAGGGCAGGGGGTGGGGAGCTGTTTTTT.

This clone was detected only once. This chain connects TRBV20-1 to TRBJ2-4; D is possibly TRBD1 (5 bases). CDR3 size: 11 residues. Germline CDR1 DFQATT, CDR2 SNEGSKA (reference sequence). The V end lost 6 bases, the J end lost 8 bases, and 11 bases lay between the germline ends. The CDR3 is CSANLGDIQYF. The CDR3 bases are TGCAGTGCCAATCTAGGGGACATTCAGTACTTC.

The chain recombines TRBV28 with TRBJ1-2; TRBD1 might be the D (6 bases). CDR3 size: 17 residues. Germline V gene data show CDR1 as MDHEN and CDR2 as SYDVKM. Trimming removed 6 bases from V and 1 base from J, with 21 bases in between. The DNA for the CDR3 is TGTGCCAGCAGCTTGACAGGCCCTTCCCCCGTTAACTATGGCTACACCTTC. Encoded protein: CASSLTGPSPVNYGYTF.

The rearrangement uses TRBV27 and TRBJ2-1; D possibly corresponds to TRBD1 (6 bases). The ends were cut back, 8 bases at V and 9 bases at J, with 11 bases in the middle. This CDR3 contains 11 residues. CDR1 MNHEY and CDR2 SMNVEV come from the germline V gene (reference sequence). The CDR3 DNA sequence: TGTGCCAGCGGCAAGGGGGTTGAGCAGTTCTTC. Residues: CASGKGVEQFF.

The V gene is TRBV30, the J gene TRBJ2-7, with D uncertain. CDR1 and CDR2 (germline): GTSNPN, SVGIG (reference sequence). Between the trimmed V and J ends, which lost 2 bases and 3 bases, there was a span of 8 bases. The CDR3 runs to 12 residues. The DNA of the CDR3 is TGTGCCTGGAGTATAAACCTCTACGAGCAGTACTTC. Residues: CAWSINLYEQYF.

The V and J genes are TRBV6-1 and TRBJ1-5; no definite D call. The CDR3 totals 15 residues. Germline V lookup: CDR1 MNHNS, CDR2 SASEGT. V was cut by 6 bases and J by 2 bases, with 14 bases left in between. The DNA for the CDR3 is TGTGCCAGCAGGCAGGTATCCTTGGGCAATCAGCCCCAGCATTTT. Translating gives CASRQVSLGNQPQHF.